These 9 T cell receptor beta chains originate from one sample sequenced in a study of T-cell reconstitution after alpha-beta-depleted transplantation in children. The TCRbeta library was prepared with unique molecular identifiers. TCRdb re-called the PCR reads with MiXCR, one entry per CDR3 protein. The sample comprises about 150,000 distinct CDR3 sequences, around 10% of which are singletons, and roughly 13% rests with the top ten. Sample: PBMCs, taken before TCRalphabeta/CD19-depleted stem cell transplant. All receptors derive from a boy aged 2 to 10 with acute myeloid leukemia, due to receive a stem cell transplant.

The chain uses TRBV30 and TRBJ2-3; 9 bases align to TRBD2. Germline values: CDR1 GTSNPN, CDR2 SVGIG (reference sequence). Unmatched junction bases numbered 6, after V lost 5 bases and J lost 3 bases. There are 14 residues in the CDR3. Written as DNA, the CDR3 is TGTGCCTGGGCGAGGACTAGCGTAACAGATACGCAGTATTTT. Protein product: CAWARTSVTDTQYF.

This clonotype was detected many times. The rearrangement joins TRBV11-1 to TRBJ1-3; D gene unclear. This CDR3 spans 13 amino acids. Germline assignment: CDR1 SGHAT and CDR2 FQDESV (reference sequence). With 5 bases removed from V and 4 bases from J, the gap between germline ends came to 9 bases. The CDR3 is CASSLGEGNTIYF. The CDR3 coding sequence is TGTGCCAGCAGCCTTGGCGAAGGAAACACCATATATTTT.

In its sample, this clonotype was seen many times. V gene TRBV24-1 combines with J gene TRBJ2-3; no clear D. Germline values: CDR1 KGHDR, CDR2 SFDVKD. This CDR3 spans 11 amino acids. Trimming left V 7 bases short and J 5 bases short, with 6 bases between. CDR3 in DNA: TGTGCCACCAGGAAAGAAGATACGCAGTATTTT. Its protein product is CATRKEDTQYF.

Many counts were recorded for this clonotype. V is TRBV10-1 and J is TRBJ2-7; TRBD2 aligns across 16 bases. J gave up 4 bases and V 4 bases, and 10 bases lay outside the gene matches. The CDR3 length is 18 residues. Germline CDR1 WNHNN, CDR2 SYGVQD (reference sequence). The CDR3 reads CASSAGTSGGANEYEQYV. CDR3 nucleotide sequence: TGCGCCAGCAGTGCCGGGACTAGCGGGGGGGCCAATGAATACGAGCAGTACGTC.

This clonotype has a handful of counts. The chain links TRBV20-1 to TRBJ1-5, with 7 nucleotides matching TRBD1. The CDR3 consists of 13 residues. V lost 3 bases, J lost 5 bases, and 4 bases stayed unmatched. Germline CDR1 reads DFQATT; CDR2 reads SNEGSKA (reference sequence). The CDR3 nucleotides read TGCAGTGCTAGCCGGGACAGATATCAGCCCCAGCATTTT. Translation: CSASRDRYQPQHF.

This clonotype was seen ten or more times. The chain uses TRBV20-1 and TRBJ2-1, with 9 bases matching TRBD2. With V trimmed by 4 bases and J by 0 bases, 7 bases remained unmatched. Germline V gives CDR1 DFQATT, CDR2 SNEGSKA (reference sequence). The CDR3 spans 16 residues. For the CDR3, the DNA is TGCAGTGCTACAAGTCATAGCGGGAGCTCCTACAATGAGCAGTTCTTC. Amino acids: CSATSHSGSSYNEQFF.

At least ten counts were recorded for this clonotype. This sequence joins TRBV3-1 and TRBJ2-5; TRBD1 aligns across 7 bases. Germline V gene data show CDR1 as LGHDT and CDR2 as YNNKEL (reference sequence). Trimming at V came to 3 bases and at J to 4 bases, leaving 5 bases not matched to a gene. The CDR3 totals 14 residues. The CDR3 coding sequence is TGTGCCAGCAGCCACCTGACAGGGTCAGAGACCCAGTACTTC. It encodes CASSHLTGSETQYF.

This clonotype was counted many times. The chain is built from TRBV20-1 and TRBJ1-2; D remains unclear. Germline assignment: CDR1 DFQATT and CDR2 SNEGSKA (reference sequence). V was shortened by 2 bases and J by 5 bases, with 6 bases between the two germline ends. CDR3 length equals 11 residues. The CDR3 protein is CSARTAYGYTF. CDR3 sequence (DNA): TGCAGTGCTAGAACGGCGTATGGCTACACCTTC.

This clonotype has a count of ten or more. The V gene is TRBV5-1, the J gene TRBJ2-3, with 8 positions matching TRBD1. Germline V gene data show CDR1 as SGHRS and CDR2 as YFSETQ. This CDR3 is 15 amino acids long. The V and J ends lost 5 bases and 5 bases, in that order; junction bases with no gene match: 10. The DNA for the CDR3 is TGCGCCAGCAGGCTCCAGGGGGCGCAAAAAGATACGCAGTATTTT. Its protein product is CASRLQGAQKDTQYF.